This TCR beta chain was recorded in a study of blood T cell repertoires in COVID-19. Study background: Samples came from the United States, Italy and Spain, spanning acute and convalescent COVID-19. Sample material is recorded as cDNA or gDNA derived from T cells, B-cell-depleted T cells, or PBMCs.

Authors' analysis steps: It was from reference gene primer amplification that nucleated cell counts were estimated. The data were produced by immunoSEQ multiplex PCR, yet TCRdb's version contains in-frame clones alone and is incomplete. The D gene and trimming were derived from the DNA, and the V and J assignments and clone size from that table. The sample lists about 41,000 clones; 76% were seen once. Trimming removed 3 bases at V and 2 bases at J, with 14 bases between. Per germline, CDR1 SGDLS and CDR2 YYNGEE. This CDR3 spans 15 amino acids. This clone has just one count. The rearrangement uses TRBV9 and TRBJ2-5, with D tentatively TRBD1 (5 bases). The clonotype was recovered from a man aged 80 or over with acute or convalescent COVID-19. Sequencing was carried out using peripheral blood. The CDR3 protein is CASSANTGQQETQYF. The DNA of the CDR3 is TGTGCCAGCAGCGCCAATACAGGCCAACAAGAGACCCAGTACTTC.